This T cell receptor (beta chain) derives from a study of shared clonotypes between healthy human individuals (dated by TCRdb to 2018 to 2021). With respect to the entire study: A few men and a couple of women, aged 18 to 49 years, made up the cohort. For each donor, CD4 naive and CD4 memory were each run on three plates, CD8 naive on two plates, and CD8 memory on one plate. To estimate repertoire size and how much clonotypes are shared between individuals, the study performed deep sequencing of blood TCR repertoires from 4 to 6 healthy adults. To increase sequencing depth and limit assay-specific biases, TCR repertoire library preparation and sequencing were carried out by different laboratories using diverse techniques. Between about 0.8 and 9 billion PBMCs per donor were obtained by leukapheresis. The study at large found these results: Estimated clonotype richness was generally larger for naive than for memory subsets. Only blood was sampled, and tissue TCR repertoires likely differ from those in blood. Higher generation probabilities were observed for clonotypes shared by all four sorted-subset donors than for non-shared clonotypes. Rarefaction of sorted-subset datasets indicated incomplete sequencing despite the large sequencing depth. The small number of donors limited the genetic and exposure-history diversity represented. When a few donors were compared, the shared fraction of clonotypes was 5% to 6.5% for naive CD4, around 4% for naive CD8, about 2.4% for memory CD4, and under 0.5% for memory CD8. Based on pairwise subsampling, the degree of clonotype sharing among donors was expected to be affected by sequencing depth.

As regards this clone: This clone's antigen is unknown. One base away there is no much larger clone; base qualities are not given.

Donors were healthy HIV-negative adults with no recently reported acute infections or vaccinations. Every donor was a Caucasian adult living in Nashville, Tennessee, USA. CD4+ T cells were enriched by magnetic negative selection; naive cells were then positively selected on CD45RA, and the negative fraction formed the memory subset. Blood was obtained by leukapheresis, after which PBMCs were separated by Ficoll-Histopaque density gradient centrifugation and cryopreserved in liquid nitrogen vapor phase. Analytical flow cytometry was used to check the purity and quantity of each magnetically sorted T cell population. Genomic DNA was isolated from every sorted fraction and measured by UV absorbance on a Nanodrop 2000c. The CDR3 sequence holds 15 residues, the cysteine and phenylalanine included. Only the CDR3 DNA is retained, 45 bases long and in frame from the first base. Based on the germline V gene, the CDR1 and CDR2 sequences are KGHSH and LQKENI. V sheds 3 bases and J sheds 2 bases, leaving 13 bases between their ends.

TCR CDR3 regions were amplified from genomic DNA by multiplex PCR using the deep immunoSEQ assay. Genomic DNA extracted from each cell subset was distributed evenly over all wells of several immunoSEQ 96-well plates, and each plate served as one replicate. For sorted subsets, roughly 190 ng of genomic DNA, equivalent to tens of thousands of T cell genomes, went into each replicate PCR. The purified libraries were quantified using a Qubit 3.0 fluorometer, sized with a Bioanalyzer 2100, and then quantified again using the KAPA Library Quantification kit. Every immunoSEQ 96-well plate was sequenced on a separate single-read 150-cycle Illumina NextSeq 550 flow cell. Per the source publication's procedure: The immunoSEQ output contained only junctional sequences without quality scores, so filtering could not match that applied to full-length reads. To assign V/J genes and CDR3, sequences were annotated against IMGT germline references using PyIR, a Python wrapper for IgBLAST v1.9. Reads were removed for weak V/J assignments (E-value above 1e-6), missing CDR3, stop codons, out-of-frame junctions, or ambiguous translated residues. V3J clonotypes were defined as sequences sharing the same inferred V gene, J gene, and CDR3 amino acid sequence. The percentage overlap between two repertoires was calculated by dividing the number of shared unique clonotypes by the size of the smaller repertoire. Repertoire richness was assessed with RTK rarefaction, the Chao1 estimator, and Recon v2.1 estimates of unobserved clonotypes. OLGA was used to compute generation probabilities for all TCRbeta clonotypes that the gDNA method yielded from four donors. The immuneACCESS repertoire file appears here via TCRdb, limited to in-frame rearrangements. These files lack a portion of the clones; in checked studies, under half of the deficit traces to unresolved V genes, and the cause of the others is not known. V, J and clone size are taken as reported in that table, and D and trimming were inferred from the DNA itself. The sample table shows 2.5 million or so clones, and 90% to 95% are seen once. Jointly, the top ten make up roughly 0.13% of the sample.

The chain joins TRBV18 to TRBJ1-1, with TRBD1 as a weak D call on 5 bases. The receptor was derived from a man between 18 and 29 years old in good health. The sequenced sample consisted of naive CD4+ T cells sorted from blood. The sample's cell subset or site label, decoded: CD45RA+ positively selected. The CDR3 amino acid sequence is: CASSPSQGLNTEAFF. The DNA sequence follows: TGTGCCAGCTCACCGTCGCAGGGATTAAACACTGAAGCTTTCTTT.